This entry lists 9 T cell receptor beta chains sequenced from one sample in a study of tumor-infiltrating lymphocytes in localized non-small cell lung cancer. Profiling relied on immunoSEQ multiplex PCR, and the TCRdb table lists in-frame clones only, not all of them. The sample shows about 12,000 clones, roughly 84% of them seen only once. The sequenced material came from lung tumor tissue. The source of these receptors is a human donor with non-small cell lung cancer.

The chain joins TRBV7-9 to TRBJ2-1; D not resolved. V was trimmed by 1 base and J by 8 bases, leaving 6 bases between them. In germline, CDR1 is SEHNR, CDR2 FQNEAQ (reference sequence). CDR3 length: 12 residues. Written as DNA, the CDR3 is TGTGCCAGCAGCTTAGACGTTTATGAGCAGTTCTTC. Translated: CASSLDVYEQFF.

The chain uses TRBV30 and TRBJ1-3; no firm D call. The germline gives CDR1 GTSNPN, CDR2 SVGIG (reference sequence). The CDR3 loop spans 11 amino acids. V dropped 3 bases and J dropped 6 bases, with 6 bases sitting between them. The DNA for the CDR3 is TGTGCCTGGAGGAGGGCAAACACCATATATTTT. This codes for CAWRRANTIYF.

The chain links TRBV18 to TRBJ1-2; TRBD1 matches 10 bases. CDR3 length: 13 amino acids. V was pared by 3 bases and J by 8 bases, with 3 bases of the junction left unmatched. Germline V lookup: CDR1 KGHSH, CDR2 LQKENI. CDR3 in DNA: TGTGCCAGCTCACCTGACAGGGGGCTGGGCTACACCTTC. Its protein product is CASSPDRGLGYTF. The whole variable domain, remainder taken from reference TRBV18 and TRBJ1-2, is NAGVMQNPRHLVRRRGQEARLRCSPMKGHSHVYWYRQLPEEGLKFMVYLQKENIIDESGMPKERFSAEFPKEGPSILRIQQVVRGDSAAYFCASSPDRGLGYTFGSGTRLTVV.

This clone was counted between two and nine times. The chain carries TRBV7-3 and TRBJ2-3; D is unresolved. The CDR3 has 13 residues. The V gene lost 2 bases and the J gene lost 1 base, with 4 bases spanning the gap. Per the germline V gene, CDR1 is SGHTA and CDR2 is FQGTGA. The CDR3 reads CASSLDGTDTQYF. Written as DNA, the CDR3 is TGTGCCAGCAGCTTAGATGGCACAGATACGCAGTATTTT.

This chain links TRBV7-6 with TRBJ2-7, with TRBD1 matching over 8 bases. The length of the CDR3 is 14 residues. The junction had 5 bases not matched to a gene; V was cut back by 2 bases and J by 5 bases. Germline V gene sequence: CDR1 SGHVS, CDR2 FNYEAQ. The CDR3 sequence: CASSLNRGWDEQYF. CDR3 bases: TGTGCCAGCAGCTTAAACAGGGGGTGGGACGAGCAGTACTTC. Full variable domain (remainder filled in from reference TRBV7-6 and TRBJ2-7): GAGVSQSPRYKVTKRGQDVALRCDPISGHVSLYWYRQALGQGPEFLTYFNYEAQQDKSGLPNDRFSAERPEGSISTLTIQRTEQRDSAMYRCASSLNRGWDEQYFGPGTRLTVT.

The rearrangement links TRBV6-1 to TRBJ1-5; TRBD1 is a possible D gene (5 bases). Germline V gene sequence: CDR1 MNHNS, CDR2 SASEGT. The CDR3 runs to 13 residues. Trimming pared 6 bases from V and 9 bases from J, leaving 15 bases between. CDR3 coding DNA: TGTGCCAGCAGAGGGATCCAGGGATCGCCCCAGCATTTT. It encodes CASRGIQGSPQHF.

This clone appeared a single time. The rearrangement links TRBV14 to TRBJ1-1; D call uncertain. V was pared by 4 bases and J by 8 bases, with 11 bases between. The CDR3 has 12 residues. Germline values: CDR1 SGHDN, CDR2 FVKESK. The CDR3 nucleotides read TGTGCCAGCAGCCTCCCGACTGGGGAAGCTTTCTTT. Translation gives CASSLPTGEAFF. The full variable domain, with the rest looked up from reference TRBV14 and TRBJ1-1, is EAGVTQFPSHSVIEKGQTVTLRCDPISGHDNLYWYRRVMGKEIKFLLHFVKESKQDESGMPNNRFLAERTGGTYSTLKVQPAELEDSGVYFCASSLPTGEAFFGQGTRLTVV.

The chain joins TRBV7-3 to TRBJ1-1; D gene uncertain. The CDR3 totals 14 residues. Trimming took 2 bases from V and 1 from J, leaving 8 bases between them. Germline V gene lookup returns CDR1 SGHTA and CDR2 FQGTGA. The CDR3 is CASSLQGWNTEAFF. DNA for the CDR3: TGTGCCAGCAGCTTACAAGGTTGGAACACTGAAGCTTTCTTT.

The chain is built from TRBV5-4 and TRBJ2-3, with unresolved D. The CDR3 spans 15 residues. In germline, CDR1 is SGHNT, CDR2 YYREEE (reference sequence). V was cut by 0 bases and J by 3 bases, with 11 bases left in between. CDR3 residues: CASSLEPRRTDTQYF. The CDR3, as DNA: TGTGCCAGCAGCTTGGAACCGCGGAGAACAGATACGCAGTATTTT.